This T cell receptor (beta chain) originates from a study of T cell repertoires in cytomegalovirus infection. TCRdb re-derived calls from the reads in MiXCR, one entry per CDR3 protein. The data contain approximately 190,000 distinct CDR3 sequences, 28% of them singletons. The sequencing sample was made of PBMCs. The TCR sequence derives from a human donor in good health (CMV status not recorded). Some clones in this sample may be carry-over from other donors' samples.

As DNA, the CDR3 is TGTGCCAGCACCTCCGGGACTAGCGGGGGAAAGGTGCAGTACTTC. Translating it yields CASTSGTSGGKVQYF. J is TRBJ2-7 and V is TRBV2, with 14 bases aligning to TRBD2. The V gene end was trimmed by 7 bases and the J gene end by 9 bases; junction bases not matched to a gene: 11. Germline V lookup: CDR1 SNHLY, CDR2 FYNNEI. CDR3 size: 15 residues. Supplemented by reference TRBV2 and TRBJ2-7, the full variable domain reads EPEVTQTPSHQVTQMGQEVILRCVPISNHLYFYWYRQILGQKVEFLVSFYNNEISEKSEIFDDQFSVERPDGSNFTLKIRSTKLEDSAMYFCASTSGTSGGKVQYFGPGTRLTVT.